This T cell receptor beta chain was captured in a study of monozygotic twins with inflammatory bowel disease. Findings and caveats of the study: Comparison of concordant versus discordant twins revealed no difference in repertoire similarity, possibly due to limited power. Support for a single strong signal or clonotype associated with IBD was absent.

A remark on this clonotype: Its antigen is undetermined.

The UMIs carried a 6-nucleotide sample barcode, and they were added by template switching. TCRdb re-called the 5' RACE reads and gives one entry per CDR3 protein, without DNA. The sample table includes about 380,000 distinct CDR3 sequences. This clonotype originated in a human donor with ulcerative colitis or Crohn's disease, or a healthy co-twin of an affected twin (not recorded which). The source material was blood.

The CDR3 reads CASSQLAYAQETQYF. The genes are TRBV7-3 and TRBJ2-3; TCRdb gives TRBD2 as the D gene, but with no DNA this cannot be confirmed. The CDR3 runs 15 residues. Germline CDR1 SGHTA, CDR2 FQGTGA.